The rows below give T cell receptor beta chains drawn from one sample of a study of T-cell reconstitution after alpha-beta-depleted transplantation in children. TCRdb re-derived calls from the PCR reads in MiXCR, one entry per CDR3 protein. The sample records fewer than 750,000 distinct CDR3 sequences, roughly 27% being singletons. Sequenced here: PBMCs, sampled before TCRalphabeta/CD19-depleted stem cell transplant. All receptors derive from a boy less than two years old with Wiskott-Aldrich syndrome, due to receive a stem cell transplant. The CDR3 runs from the conserved cysteine through the conserved F or W. A D gene is named only where the DNA matches it firmly. Clone size is not always given. Where it is, it says once, few, many or a class for expanded clones.

cdr3_aa	cdr3_nt	d_call	j_call	v_call	clone_size
CASSQLSRVYNEQFF	TGCGCCAGCAGCCAACTCAGCAGAGTCTACAATGAGCAGTTCTTC	NA	TRBJ2-1	TRBV4-1	many
CASSFTTGTSGIFF	TGTGCCAGCAGCTTCACAACCGGGACTAGCGGGATATTCTTC	TRBD2	TRBJ2-1	TRBV7-2	NA
CASIRSGTGITDTQYF	TGTGCCAGCATTCGATCCGGGACAGGGATAACAGATACGCAGTATTTT	TRBD1	TRBJ2-3	TRBV2	few
CATSRDIVTGELFF	TGTGCCACCAGCAGAGATATTGTGACCGGGGAGCTGTTTTTT	NA	TRBJ2-2	TRBV15	NA
CSAAPWGRTLPSNQPQHF	TGCAGTGCTGCACCCTGGGGCAGAACACTACCTAGCAATCAGCCCCAGCATTTT	NA	TRBJ1-5	TRBV20-1	NA
CASSQEGMTYGYTF	TGTGCCAGCAGCCAAGAGGGAATGACCTATGGCTACACCTTC	NA	TRBJ1-2	TRBV3-1	NA
CAISEKGVGGYTF	TGTGCCATCAGTGAGAAGGGAGTGGGTGGCTACACCTTC	NA	TRBJ1-2	TRBV10-3	few
CASSLGLAPAYEQYF	TGTGCCAGCAGCTTGGGGCTAGCGCCCGCCTACGAGCAGTACTTC	NA	TRBJ2-7	TRBV5-6	NA
CASSFGLGSKSSYEQYF	TGTGCCAGCAGCTTCGGACTGGGAAGTAAGAGCTCCTACGAGCAGTACTTC	NA	TRBJ2-7	TRBV5-6	NA
CASPLPGTGTGANVLTF	TGTGCCAGCCCCTTACCGGGGACGGGGACAGGGGCCAACGTCCTGACTTTC	NA	TRBJ2-6	TRBV7-2	few
CSVEGRLVKNTEAFF	TGCAGCGTTGAAGGACGATTAGTAAAGAACACTGAAGCTTTCTTT	NA	TRBJ1-1	TRBV29-1	NA
CSARDPLAGNNEQFF	TGCAGTGCTAGAGATCCTCTAGCGGGAAACAATGAGCAGTTCTTC	TRBD2	TRBJ2-1	TRBV20-1	NA
CASSKAAPPNEQFF	TGTGCCAGCAGCAAAGCGGCCCCACCCAATGAGCAGTTCTTC	NA	TRBJ2-1	TRBV21-1	few
CASSWGQSSYEQYF	TGTGCCAGCAGCTGGGGGCAAAGCTCCTACGAGCAGTACTTC	NA	TRBJ2-7	TRBV5-5	few
CSAPVWEGAGGYTF	TGCAGTGCTCCCGTTTGGGAGGGGGCGGGAGGCTACACCTTC	TRBD1	TRBJ1-2	TRBV20-1	few
CASGGSHTQYF	TGTGCCAGCGGGGGGAGTCATACGCAGTATTTT	NA	TRBJ2-3	TRBV12-3/TRBV12-4	few
CASRHGTDTQYF	TGTGCCAGCAGACACGGGACAGATACGCAGTATTTT	NA	TRBJ2-3	TRBV6-5	NA
CASSQGHDRGGTEAFF	TGTGCCAGCAGCCAAGGCCACGACAGGGGTGGCACTGAAGCTTTCTTT	TRBD1	TRBJ1-1	TRBV4-2	few
CSAAGLMIGSYNEQFF	TGCAGTGCTGCGGGACTCATGATCGGCTCCTACAATGAGCAGTTCTTC	NA	TRBJ2-1	TRBV20-1	few
CASSSLAGDTDTQYF	TGTGCCAGCAGTTCGCTAGCGGGAGACACAGATACGCAGTATTTT	TRBD2	TRBJ2-3	TRBV12-3/TRBV12-4	NA
CSARGPPVGDHDQYF	TGCAGTGCTAGAGGCCCTCCCGTTGGGGACCACGATCAGTACTTC	NA	TRBJ2-7	TRBV20-1	few
CASSLGPSGNPQYF	TGCGCCAGCAGCTTAGGACCGTCCGGGAATCCGCAGTATTTT	NA	TRBJ2-3	TRBV5-1	NA
CASSQFSTDTQYF	TGCGCCAGCAGCCAGTTCAGCACAGATACGCAGTATTTT	NA	TRBJ2-3	TRBV5-1	few
CASSPSGPSSYNEQFF	TGTGCCAGCAGCCCTAGCGGGCCGAGCTCCTACAATGAGCAGTTCTTC	TRBD2	TRBJ2-1	TRBV28	few
CSAVDRGGSPLHF	TGCAGTGCTGTCGACAGGGGGGGTTCACCCCTCCACTTT	TRBD1	TRBJ1-6	TRBV20-1	few
CASSSRFLPTDTQYF	TGTGCCAGCAGCTCCAGATTTCTACCCACAGATACGCAGTATTTT	NA	TRBJ2-3	TRBV11-2	NA
CASSQGGAPDTQYF	TGCGCCAGCAGCCAAGGGGGCGCACCCGATACGCAGTATTTT	NA	TRBJ2-3	TRBV4-1	NA
CASSLSWGNQPQHF	TGTGCCAGCAGCTTAAGCTGGGGCAATCAGCCCCAGCATTTT	NA	TRBJ1-5	TRBV7-3	NA
CARNRAGNTTTEQFF	TGCGCCAGGAACAGAGCGGGGAACACTACAACTGAGCAGTTCTTC	TRBD2	TRBJ2-1	TRBV10-1	few
CASSPGSSYEQYF	TGCGCCAGCAGCCCCGGAAGCTCCTACGAGCAGTACTTC	NA	TRBJ2-7	TRBV5-1	many
CASSGQGAWQPQHF	TGTGCCAGCAGCGGACAGGGGGCGTGGCAGCCCCAGCATTTT	TRBD1	TRBJ1-5	TRBV12-3/TRBV12-4	few
CASSGSTGREKPQHF	TGTGCCAGCTCGGGGTCGACAGGGCGGGAAAAGCCCCAGCATTTT	TRBD1	TRBJ1-5	TRBV18	once
CSARRDRGHGYTF	TGCAGTGCTAGACGGGACAGGGGGCATGGCTACACCTTC	TRBD1	TRBJ1-2	TRBV20-1	NA
CSARDPSQAWEQYF	TGCAGTGCTAGAGATCCCTCCCAAGCTTGGGAGCAGTACTTC	NA	TRBJ2-7	TRBV20-1	NA
CASSQDRSTGYTF	TGTGCCAGCAGCCAAGATAGGAGCACGGGCTACACCTTC	NA	TRBJ1-2	TRBV3-1	NA
CAISERWTGELFF	TGTGCCATCAGTGAGCGATGGACCGGGGAGCTGTTTTTT	NA	TRBJ2-2	TRBV10-3	NA
CASSVSGRTGELFF	TGTGCCAGCAGCGTAAGTGGGAGGACCGGGGAGCTGTTTTTT	NA	TRBJ2-2	TRBV9	few
CASSRLAESYEQYF	TGTGCCAGCAGTCGACTAGCGGAATCCTACGAGCAGTACTTC	TRBD2	TRBJ2-7	TRBV2	NA
CASSLQRAGEQFF	TGTGCCAGCAGCTTGCAGCGGGCAGGTGAGCAGTTCTTC	NA	TRBJ2-1	TRBV7-9	few
CSGLATDTQYF	TGCAGTGGTCTAGCAACAGATACGCAGTATTTT	NA	TRBJ2-3	TRBV20-1	NA
CASSLVATWVDGYTF	TGTGCCAGCAGTTTAGTCGCGACCTGGGTGGATGGCTACACCTTC	NA	TRBJ1-2	TRBV12-3/TRBV12-4	NA
CASSWTSGAYTGELFF	TGTGCCAGCAGCTGGACTAGCGGAGCTTACACCGGGGAGCTGTTTTTT	TRBD2	TRBJ2-2	TRBV3-1	NA
CSASGMTGSNTEAFF	TGCAGTGCTAGCGGGATGACCGGATCGAACACTGAAGCTTTCTTT	NA	TRBJ1-1	TRBV20-1	NA
CASSLGVGTADKQYF	TGTGCCAGCAGCTTAGGGGTCGGGACCGCCGATAAGCAGTACTTC	NA	TRBJ2-7	TRBV7-6	NA
CASLDRGEQKLFF	TGTGCCAGCCTAGACAGGGGCGAACAAAAACTGTTTTTT	TRBD1	TRBJ1-4	TRBV28	few
CASSTRRGGRENIQYF	TGTGCCAGCAGCACACGGAGAGGGGGCAGGGAAAACATTCAGTACTTC	TRBD1	TRBJ2-4	TRBV7-9	few
CASSLQGSYNQPQHF	TGTGCCAGCAGTTTACAGGGGAGTTACAATCAGCCCCAGCATTTT	NA	TRBJ1-5	TRBV28	NA
CSARSRTDNSPLHF	TGCAGTGCTAGGAGTAGGACAGATAATTCACCCCTCCACTTT	NA	TRBJ1-6	TRBV20-1	few
CASSPRAGSDQPQHF	TGTGCCAGCTCACCACGCGCGGGATCCGATCAGCCCCAGCATTTT	NA	TRBJ1-5	TRBV18	NA
CASSAIAGGPNEQFF	TGTGCCAGCAGCGCAATAGCGGGAGGGCCTAATGAGCAGTTCTTC	TRBD2	TRBJ2-1	TRBV7-7	NA
CASSLDYYNQETQYF	TGTGCCAGCAGTCTGGACTACTACAACCAAGAGACCCAGTACTTC	NA	TRBJ2-5	TRBV27	NA
CASSVSGLPAYNEQFF	TGCGCCAGCAGCGTTTCGGGACTCCCAGCCTACAATGAGCAGTTCTTC	NA	TRBJ2-1	TRBV5-1	NA
CASSPLGAYSGVTYNEQFF	TGTGCCAGCAGTCCCCTAGGGGCTTATAGCGGGGTTACCTACAATGAGCAGTTCTTC	TRBD2	TRBJ2-1	TRBV12-3/TRBV12-4	NA